This TCR beta chain was captured by sequencing in a study of cytomegalovirus exposure and HLA in healthy donors. Findings and caveats of the study: A highly shared variant cluster was judged a likely technical artifact.

A note on this clone: Its matching antigen is unknown.

V was pared by 1 base and J by 4 bases, with 10 bases between. In germline, CDR1 is SEHNR, CDR2 FQNEAQ (reference sequence). The CDR3 consists of 14 residues. The PCR contained 60 Vbeta and 13 Jbeta primers. Generated by immunoSEQ multiplex PCR, the TCRdb table keeps only in-frame clones and is missing some. The top ten clones hold 4.5% to 5% of a sample with about 140,000 clones, roughly three quarters of them seen once. The chain links TRBV7-9 to TRBJ1-2; D uncertain. Sequencing used PBMCs. The receptor was isolated from a woman aged 50 to 60 in good health and CMV-seronegative. The CDR3 coding sequence is TGTGCCAGCAGCTTAGTTCCTAAACTCTATGGCTACACCTTC. Its translation: CASSLVPKLYGYTF.